This TCR beta chain derives from a study of T-cell memory formation after mild COVID-19. TCRdb processed the 5' RACE reads anew with MiXCR; each CDR3 protein has one entry. The sample shows roughly 410,000 distinct CDR3 sequences, 20% to 25% of them seen only once. This CDR3 region has 15 residues. Trimming removed 3 bases at V and 6 bases at J, with 17 bases between. The germline V gene encodes CDR1 SGHKS and CDR2 YYEKEE (reference sequence). The table lists this clonotype with a few counts. The receptor's source is an adult woman who had mild COVID-19 (a few samples of this study predate the infection). Cell type and time point are not known. The chain has TRBV5-5 and TRBJ2-3; D remains unclear. The sequenced material came from PBMCs or a T cell subset sorted from them (not recorded which). Here the CDR3 reads CASSSELAQFDTQYF. The CDR3 nucleotides are TGTGCCAGCAGCTCAGAGCTGGCGCAATTCGATACGCAGTATTTT.